A single T cell receptor (beta chain) is shown here with its context. There is no known antigen for this receptor. No base-level quality is on record; no much larger clone is a single base apart. This specimen comes from a study of blood T cell repertoires in COVID-19 (TCRdb year 2020). Context from the whole study: The collaborator samples originated in the United States, Italy and Spain and spanned the acute and convalescent phases of COVID-19. The material from the prospective study consisted of cDNA or gDNA derived from T cells, B-cell-depleted T cells, or PBMCs. Subjects who had been exposed to COVID-19, were actively infected with it, or had recovered from it provided the deeply sampled blood TCRbeta repertoires that made up the dataset. The repertoires were made available in a free public database intended to serve as a resource for research on the immune response to SARS-CoV-2. The samples were drawn from two sources: the first 160 participants of the ongoing ImmuneRACE study, and fewer than 1,500 subjects contributed by 6 global collaborators. Nearly every sample came with metadata listing a de-identified subject ID, COVID-19 status, age in years and sex. Where HLA class I and class II types were available, the types were taken from metadata supplied by the sample provider, not from assay-based typing.

The immunoSEQ Assay, a bias-controlled multiplex PCR, was used to amplify TCRbeta CDR3 regions from genomic DNA. Under the source paper's analysis protocol: The number of nucleated cells in each sample was estimated by amplification of reference gene primers within the assay. To quantify the absolute abundance of each unique TCRbeta CDR3 rearrangement, sequence reads were collapsed and filtered. For each sample, productive Simpson clonality was calculated as the square root of Simpson's diversity index across productive rearrangements. The source is immuneACCESS, and TCRdb retained only in-frame sequences with V and J called. Part of the clones is not carried over; for the studies checked, unresolved V genes explain less than half of this, and the remainder is unexplained. The V and J calls and clone size come from that table; D and trimming were worked out from the DNA. Counted in this sample were around 620,000 clones; about 87% of them appeared once. Under 0.3% of the sample is taken by the ten largest.

General study outcomes and caveats: How much clinical and demographic metadata was included differed by source and by participant, and the metadata was provided uncurated.

The collaborating institutions used their own protocols to collect whole blood in K2EDTA tubes. Collaborator samples were shipped for TCRbeta analysis as frozen whole blood, isolated PBMCs, or DNA extracted from either sample type. The germline V gene yields SGHRS for CDR1 and YFSETQ for CDR2. At the junction V is shortened by 0 bases and J by 0 bases; bases outside the gene matches: 19. The CDR3 covers 22 residues, taking in both the cysteine and the phenylalanine. Only CDR3 DNA remains: 66 bases, in frame from the first base. The V and J segments used are TRBV5-1 and TRBJ2-3; 10 bases in between match TRBD2. Sequencing was carried out using peripheral blood. The sequence was obtained from a woman under 30 with acute or convalescent COVID-19. Here the CDR3 is given as CASSLVYPSGGPRRASTDTQYF. Here is the DNA: TGCGCCAGCAGCTTGGTCTATCCTAGCGGGGGACCGAGGCGCGCTAGCACAGATACGCAGTATTTT.